This T cell receptor beta chain is drawn from a study of regulatory T cells in long-lasting Graves disease. This clonotype was counted at least ten times. Time point specified: newly diagnosed GD, antithyroid drugs for less than 3 months. RNA isolated from PBMCs was used to make the TCR library. iRepertoire HTBI primers and Arm-PCR of CDR3 regions built TCR beta libraries. The authors' processing: Identified across the samples were 55 to 75 TRBV segments and around 14 TRBJ segments. TCRdb used MiXCR to reprocess the multiplex PCR reads, holding one entry per CDR3 protein. The V and J calls, along with clone size, are taken from TCRdb and not from the paper's own processing. The sample shows a few hundred thousand distinct CDR3 sequences, around 16% of them seen only once. This sample was shared with a second study, whose subject was T cells in Graves' hyperthyroidism and ophthalmopathy. From that study: The primer set for the first-round RT-PCR of the TCR CDR3 was HTBI. By a 13 V-J model, ophthalmopathy was set apart from stable hyperthyroidism.

This sequence was found in a woman aged 40 to 50 with Graves disease. This specimen consisted of peripheral blood mononuclear cells (PBMCs), obtained at new diagnosis, from a patient treated with antithyroid drugs.

This chain's CDR3 is CAISESPPTPNTEAFF. The CDR3 coding sequence is TGTGCCATCAGTGAGTCGCCACCTACACCGAACACTGAAGCTTTCTTT. V usage is TRBV10-3 and J usage is TRBJ1-1; D remains unclear. The germline CDR1 and CDR2 sequences are ENHRY and SYGVKD. This CDR3 comprises 16 residues. The V and J ends lost 0 bases and 1 base respectively, with 12 bases between them.